These 20 T cell receptor beta chains were all obtained from the same sample, sequenced in a study of Graves' ophthalmopathy and Graves' hyperthyroidism. Amplification of the TCR beta CDR3 regions used RNA transcripts (as template). Second-round multiplex PCR followed a first-round RT-PCR using HTBI primers. Via MiXCR, TCRdb re-called the multiplex PCR reads, giving one row per CDR3 protein. In the table there are about 1.2 million distinct CDR3 sequences, about 38% of which are singletons. The material sequenced was peripheral blood or thyroid tissue (not recorded which). The receptors were gathered from an adult man with Graves' hyperthyroidism.

The J gene is TRBJ2-5, the V gene TRBV20-1; either TRBD1 or TRBD2 may supply D (6 bases each). V lost 6 bases and J lost 5, with 16 bases in between. Germline V gene data show CDR1 as DFQATT and CDR2 as SNEGSKA (reference sequence). The CDR3 loop spans 13 amino acids. The CDR3: CSASARDIETQYF. CDR3 bases: TGCAGTGCGAGCGCGCGGGACATCGAGACCCAGTACTTC.

The chain combines TRBV15 with TRBJ1-2; D is unresolved. The germline V and J ends were trimmed by 2 bases and 12 bases, with 19 bases remaining between them. There are 14 residues in the CDR3. Per the germline V gene, CDR1 is LNHNV and CDR2 is YYDKDF (reference sequence). The CDR3 sequence is CATSRRQIAGRDTF. CDR3 sequence (DNA): TGTGCCACCAGCAGACGCCAAATAGCGGGGAGGGACACCTTC.

The chain employs TRBV29-1 and TRBJ1-2, with unresolved D. This CDR3 region has 13 residues. The germline V gene has CDR1 SQVTM and CDR2 ANQGSEA. V was cut by 8 bases and J by 5 bases, with 18 bases left in between. The chain's CDR3 is CSQDVDWAYGYTF. CDR3 sequence (DNA): TGCAGCCAAGATGTCGACTGGGCGTATGGCTACACCTTC.

Many counts were recorded for this clonotype. This rearrangement joins TRBV30 to TRBJ1-1; no reliable D call. V shed 3 bases and J shed 1 base, with 6 bases lying between them. The CDR3 consists of 12 residues. Germline-derived CDR1 and CDR2 are GTSNPN and SVGIG (reference sequence). The DNA for the CDR3 is TGTGCCTGGAGGACCTCGAACACTGAAGCTTTCTTT. Amino acids: CAWRTSNTEAFF.

This clonotype was detected many times. This chain uses TRBV29-1 with TRBJ1-4; D call uncertain. The germline gives CDR1 SQVTM, CDR2 ANQGSEA. The CDR3 spans 13 residues. V lost 6 bases to trimming and J lost 10 bases, with 18 bases between them. The CDR3 nucleotides read TGCAGCGTCCGGACCTCCCAAAAAAGAAAACTGTTTTTT. Translated: CSVRTSQKRKLFF. Full variable domain (outside the CDR3, taken from reference TRBV29-1 and TRBJ1-4): SAVISQKPSRDICQRGTSLTIQCQVDSQVTMMFWYRQQPGQSLTLIATANQGSEATYESGFVIDKFPISRPNLTFSTLTVSNMSPEDSSIYLCSVRTSQKRKLFFGSGTQLSVL.

This sequence joins TRBV10-3 and TRBJ2-7; D not certain. The germline V and J ends were trimmed by 6 bases and 0 bases, with 15 bases remaining between them. The germline CDR1 and CDR2 sequences are ENHRY and SYGVKD. The CDR3 has 15 amino acids. CDR3 sequence: CAISVDRPNSYEQYF. The CDR3 DNA reads as TGTGCCATCAGCGTTGATAGGCCTAACTCCTACGAGCAGTACTTC.

Note on this clonotype: A read error may account for a junction end that differs from germline. The V call is TRBV7-2, the J call TRBJ2-2, with no clear D. Germline CDR1 and CDR2: SGHTA and FQGNSA. The CDR3 loop spans 12 amino acids. The CDR3 loop reads CASSFDTRELFF. CDR3 coding DNA: TGTGCCAGCAGCTTCGACACCCGGGAGCTGTTTTTT.

V is TRBV7-6 and J is TRBJ2-7; 8 bases fit TRBD2. This CDR3 has 13 amino acids. V lost 7 bases, J lost 5 bases, and 7 bases stayed unmatched. Per germline, CDR1 SGHVS and CDR2 FNYEAQ. The CDR3 reads CASTERGRDEQYF. CDR3 DNA sequence: TGTGCCAGCACCGAGCGGGGGCGGGACGAGCAGTACTTC. The whole variable domain, remainder taken from reference TRBV7-6 and TRBJ2-7, is GAGVSQSPRYKVTKRGQDVALRCDPISGHVSLYWYRQALGQGPEFLTYFNYEAQQDKSGLPNDRFSAERPEGSISTLTIQRTEQRDSAMYRCASTERGRDEQYFGPGTRLTVT.

The rearrangement uses TRBV9 and TRBJ2-2, with 7 bases identical to TRBD1. Germline V gene lookup returns CDR1 SGDLS and CDR2 YYNGEE. The CDR3 has 16 amino acids. The V segment lost 3 bases and the J segment 2 bases; nucleotides outside the gene matches: 7. CDR3 residues: CASSGPQGFNTGELFF. The CDR3, as DNA: TGTGCCAGCAGCGGCCCACAGGGGTTCAACACCGGGGAGCTGTTTTTT.

The V gene is TRBV10-2, the J gene TRBJ1-3, with D unclear. The CDR3 sequence is 14 residues long. Germline V gene data show CDR1 as WSHSY and CDR2 as SAAADI. V was clipped by 4 bases and J by 0 bases, with 7 bases between them. As DNA, the CDR3 is TGCGCCAGCAGTGGGCCTCTCTCTGGAAACACCATATATTTT. This encodes CASSGPLSGNTIYF.

This clonotype has just a few counts. The chain employs TRBV6-7 and TRBJ2-5; D possibly corresponds to TRBD1 (6 bases). TRBV6-7 is treated as an ORF (open reading frame) with a function not yet certain. This CDR3 has 15 residues. V lost 5 bases to trimming and J lost 1 base, with 14 bases between them. The CDR3, as DNA: TGTGCCAGCAGTCAACGGACAGTAGGCCAAGAGACCCAGTACTTC. Translation: CASSQRTVGQETQYF.

This clonotype was detected many times. V gene TRBV7-8 combines with J gene TRBJ2-7; no reliable D call. Germline CDR1 is SGHVS and CDR2 is FQNEAQ. The CDR3 is 15 amino acids. V was clipped by 1 base and J by 3 bases, with 13 bases between them. CDR3 in amino acids: CASSLVQHGDYEQYF. Here the CDR3 DNA reads TGTGCCAGCAGCTTAGTTCAGCACGGTGACTACGAGCAGTACTTC.

This clonotype showed up many times. The chain is built from TRBV29-1 and TRBJ1-2, with D unresolved. The CDR3 totals 13 residues. V lost 4 bases, J lost 7 bases, and 16 bases lay in between. The germline CDR1 and CDR2 sequences are SQVTM and ANQGSEA. The CDR3 region has the DNA TGCAGCGTTGTGACGGACGTACTACGTGGCTACACCTTC. Protein sequence: CSVVTDVLRGYTF.

This clonotype was counted a few times. The chain is built from TRBV6-1 and TRBJ2-7; perhaps TRBD1 as D (5 bases). With 3 bases removed from V and 3 bases from J, the gap between germline ends came to 9 bases. Germline lookup yields CDR1 MNHNS and CDR2 SASEGT. The CDR3 consists of 13 residues. Here the CDR3 reads CASSESGIYEQYF. DNA for the CDR3: TGTGCCAGCAGTGAGTCAGGGATCTACGAGCAGTACTTC.

As for this clonotype: One base away lies a much larger clone, so this may be a sequencing read error. A read error is likely, as this CDR3 ends without the conserved phenylalanine or tryptophan. This chain joins TRBV20-1 and TRBJ2-5, with 7 bases aligning to TRBD2. This CDR3 spans 15 amino acids. Germline loops: CDR1 DFQATT, CDR2 SNEGSKA (reference sequence). Trimming took 0 bases from V and 2 from J; bases not matched to a gene: 6. The CDR3 loop is CSARDPASGQETQYL. CDR3 bases: TGCAGTGCTAGAGATCCGGCTAGCGGACAAGAGACCCAGTACCTC.

This clonotype has more than one count but fewer than ten. This chain joins TRBV27 and TRBJ2-7, with D perhaps matching TRBD1 or TRBD2 (5 bases each). Between the trimmed V and J ends, which lost 7 bases and 6 bases, there was a span of 13 bases. Looked up from germline, CDR1 is MNHEY and CDR2 is SMNVEV (reference sequence). The CDR3 runs 12 residues. The CDR3: CASKTGTGEQYF. CDR3 sequence (DNA): TGTGCCAGCAAAACCGGGACCGGCGAGCAGTACTTC.

This clonotype was recorded at least ten times. CDR3 sequence (DNA): TGTGCCAGTAGTTCCACTTTTTTGGGACAGCCGAACACCGGGGAGCTGTTTTTT. This sequence encodes CASSSTFLGQPNTGELFF. The chain employs TRBV19 and TRBJ2-2; 7 nucleotides align to TRBD1. V shed 5 bases and J 0 bases; nucleotides not matched to a gene: 12. The CDR3 is 18 residues long. CDR1 is LNHDA, CDR2 SQIVND, per germline (reference sequence).

CDR3 residues: CASTHGQSNYGYTF. The CDR3 DNA is TGTGCCAGCACCCACGGACAGAGTAACTATGGCTACACCTTC. The V gene is TRBV11-2, the J gene TRBJ1-2, with D tentatively TRBD1 (6 bases). CDR1 is SGHAT and CDR2 is FQNNGV in the germline V gene. The CDR3 runs 14 residues. Trimming took 7 bases from V and 1 from J, leaving 13 bases between them.

This chain links TRBV20-1 with TRBJ2-2; possibly TRBD2 for D (6 bases). V lost 1 base, J lost 8 bases, and 17 bases lay in between. This CDR3 has 15 residues. Per the germline V gene, CDR1 is DFQATT and CDR2 is SNEGSKA (reference sequence). Here the CDR3 reads CSARVAGRRLGELFF. In DNA form, the CDR3 reads TGCAGTGCTAGAGTCGCGGGACGTCGCTTAGGGGAGCTGTTTTTT.

The sample holds many counts of this clonotype. V and J are TRBV7-9 and TRBJ1-5, with unresolved D. The germline V gene encodes CDR1 SEHNR and CDR2 FQNEAQ (reference sequence). Trimming removed 1 base at V and 0 bases at J, with 10 bases between. The CDR3 spans 16 residues. In DNA, the CDR3 is TGTGCCAGCAGCTTAGGATCGAGCTATAGCAATCAGCCCCAGCATTTT. Translating gives CASSLGSSYSNQPQHF. The full variable domain, its missing parts supplied by reference TRBV7-9 and TRBJ1-5, is DTGVSQNPRHKITKRGQNVTFRCDPISEHNRLYWYRQTLGQGPEFLTYFQNEAQLEKSRLLSDRFSAERPKGSFSTLEIQRTEQGDSAMYLCASSLGSSYSNQPQHFGDGTRLSIL.